The T cell receptor beta chain under discussion was sequenced for a study of regulatory T cells in long-lasting Graves disease. Study outcomes and limitations: Persistent disease exhibited a predilection for TRBV28, TRBJ1-2 and TRBJ2-5.

Concerning this clonotype itself: Antigen: not known.

This sample's time point: persistent/refractory GD, antithyroid drugs over 5 years with positive TRAb. The TCR library used RNA extracted from PBMCs. Peripheral blood, at around 8.8 milliliters, went into EDTA tubes. With iRepertoire HTBI primers and Arm-PCR of CDR3 regions, TCR beta libraries were built. TCRdb used MiXCR to reprocess the multiplex PCR reads, holding one entry per CDR3 protein. Here the sample spans under 500,000 distinct CDR3 sequences, more than 20% being singletons. Germline V gene lookup returns CDR1 SGHAT and CDR2 FQDESV (reference sequence). CDR3 size: 15 residues. V lost 6 bases and J lost 6; bases outside the gene matches: 6.

This sample comprised peripheral blood mononuclear cells (PBMCs), obtained when the disease was refractory, from a patient treated with antithyroid drugs. The receptor comes from a female donor with Graves disease. The chain uses TRBV11-1 and TRBJ2-1; 12 nucleotides agree with TRBD2. DNA of the CDR3: TGTGCCAGCAGAGCCGGGACTAGCGGGCTCAATGAGCAGTTCTTC. The encoded protein is CASRAGTSGLNEQFF. Complete variable domain (other parts from reference TRBV11-1 and TRBJ2-1): EAEVAQSPRYKITEKSQAVAFWCDPISGHATLYWYRQILGQGPELLVQFQDESVVDDSQLPKDRFSAERLKGVDSTLKIQPAELGDSAMYLCASRAGTSGLNEQFFGPGTRLTVL.